Presented here are 2 T cell receptor beta chains from one specimen sequenced in a study of human T cells and chemical hapten exposure. Stated time point: patch test 3, about 24 weeks after DPC sensitization. The treatment denotes: therapeutic diphenylcyclopropenone sensitization with weekly scalp DPC. TCRdb analysed the RACE reads with MiXCR anew, one entry per CDR3 protein. The sample holds about 84,000 distinct CDR3 sequences, 9.5% to 14% seen once. Source: whole blood, taken in connection with sensitization to the hapten diphenylcyclopropenone (DPC). These receptors originate from a woman in her forties or fifties with alopecia areata. Some clones in this sample may be carry-over from other donors' samples.

This clonotype was picked up a small number of times. The chain has TRBV28 and TRBJ2-2; D call uncertain. CDR1 and CDR2 from the germline V gene are MDHEN and SYDVKM. The CDR3 spans 15 residues. Trimming shortened V by 6 bases and J by 1 base, and 12 bases separated the two germline ends. The CDR3 is CASSAYLGNTGELFF. As DNA, the CDR3 is TGTGCCAGCAGCGCGTATCTGGGGAACACCGGGGAGCTGTTTTTT.

The chain recombines TRBV6-2 or TRBV6-3 with TRBJ1-2, with TRBD1 as a possible D gene (6 bases). Trimming removed 0 bases from V and 5 bases from J, with 10 bases in between. The CDR3 runs 14 residues. Germline V CDR1 and CDR2: MNHEY, SVGEGT. CDR3 protein: CASSYSDRKYGYTF. The CDR3 region has the DNA TGTGCCAGCAGTTACTCGGACAGAAAATATGGCTACACCTTC.